Listed here are 4 T cell receptor beta chains from one sample, sequenced in a study of neurological immune-mediated disorders. TCRdb processed the 5' RACE reads anew with MiXCR; each CDR3 protein has one entry. This table has about 55,000 distinct CDR3 sequences, approximately 4% appearing once. Sequenced input: PBMCs. The receptors stem from a man aged 50-60 years with multiple sclerosis.

This clonotype was recorded at least ten times. The rearrangement joins TRBV29-1 to TRBJ2-7; D gene unclear. This CDR3 spans 12 amino acids. In germline, CDR1 is SQVTM, CDR2 ANQGSEA. The germline V and J ends were trimmed by 2 bases and 3 bases, with 8 bases remaining between them. CDR3 coding DNA: TGCAGCGTTGAACTTAATGACTACGAGCAGTACTTC. Translated, it gives CSVELNDYEQYF.

This clonotype was seen more than once but under ten times. V is TRBV24-1 and J is TRBJ1-2, with D unclear. The CDR3 runs to 14 residues. Germline CDR1 and CDR2: KGHDR and SFDVKD. Trimming took 3 bases from V and 4 from J, leaving 11 bases between them. CDR3 DNA: TGTGCCACCAGTGATAACCCCCCCGGCTATGGCTACACCTTC. This encodes CATSDNPPGYGYTF.

Many counts were recorded for this clonotype. The chain has TRBV7-2 and TRBJ2-5, with 10 bases that match TRBD2. CDR3 length: 16 amino acids. The V and J ends lost 3 bases and 2 bases, in that order; junction bases with no gene match: 6. The germline CDR1 and CDR2 sequences are SGHTA and FQGNSA. CDR3: CASSFGLTSGQETQYF. CDR3 DNA sequence: TGTGCCAGCAGCTTCGGCCTGACTAGCGGGCAAGAGACCCAGTACTTC.

This rearrangement joins TRBV29-1 to TRBJ1-6; D remains unclear. V was clipped by 4 bases and J by 8 bases, with 12 bases between them. The CDR3 sequence is 13 residues long. Germline loops: CDR1 SQVTM, CDR2 ANQGSEA. CDR3 nucleotides: TGCAGCGTTGCCTATGATTGGGATTCACCCCTCCACTTT. Its protein is CSVAYDWDSPLHF.